The 15 T cell receptor beta chains presented below share a single source sample, sequenced in a study of blood T cell repertoires in COVID-19. TCRdb keeps only in-frame clones here, not all; method: immunoSEQ multiplex PCR. The profile shows 73,000 or so clones, about 86% of them singletons. Sequenced sample: peripheral blood. The receptor source for this set is a man aged 50-60 years with active COVID-19.

This chain connects TRBV4-2 to TRBJ1-5, with a possible D match to TRBD1 (5 bases). Germline V gene lookup returns CDR1 LGHNA and CDR2 YNFKEQ. The CDR3 is made up of 15 amino acids. The V and J ends lost 0 bases and 2 bases respectively, with 8 bases between them. This CDR3 is CASSQELGGNQPQHF. The CDR3 nucleotides read TGTGCCAGCAGCCAAGAGTTAGGGGGCAATCAGCCCCAGCATTTT.

This clone was observed a single time. The rearrangement joins TRBV5-5 to TRBJ2-1, with 9 bases lining up with TRBD1. Trimming cost V 4 bases and J 5 bases; bases outside gene matches: 13. This CDR3 has 17 amino acids. Germline assignment: CDR1 SGHKS and CDR2 YYEKEE (reference sequence). The CDR3 bases are TGTGCCAGCAGCCCCCGAGTAGTGGGACAGGGAAACAATGAGCAGTTCTTC. Its translation is CASSPRVVGQGNNEQFF.

This rearrangement joins TRBV6-2 or TRBV6-3 to TRBJ2-3, with 8 positions matching TRBD1. This CDR3 is 16 amino acids long. With 5 bases clipped from V and 0 bases from J, the junction kept 7 bases outside the gene matches. Germline V CDR1 and CDR2: MNHEY, SVGEGT. CDR3: CASSIPTGGSTDTQYF. The CDR3 DNA follows: TGTGCCAGCAGTATCCCCACAGGGGGAAGCACAGATACGCAGTATTTT.

The V and J genes are TRBV11-2 and TRBJ2-1; no clear D gene. Germline values: CDR1 SGHAT, CDR2 FQNNGV. The CDR3 is 12 amino acids. Trimming pared 0 bases from V and 9 bases from J, leaving 6 bases between. Written as DNA, the CDR3 is TGTGCCAGCAGCTTAGAGGTCGGTGAGCAGTTCTTC. It codes for CASSLEVGEQFF.

This chain links TRBV21-1 with TRBJ1-3; the D call in the table, TRBD1, was not verified against the DNA. TRBV21-1 is reported as a pseudogene. The CDR3 runs to 15 residues. The CDR3 reads CASSPNRGSGNTIYF. For the CDR3, the DNA is TGTGCCAGCAGCCCCAACAGGGGGAGCGGAAACACCATATATTTT.

This clone was seen a handful of times. The chain has TRBV6-1 and TRBJ1-1; 10 nucleotides agree with TRBD1. The V gene's germline CDR1 is MNHNS and CDR2 SASEGT. With 3 bases clipped from V and 5 bases from J, the junction kept 9 bases outside the gene matches. The CDR3 is 16 residues long. The CDR3 spells CASSEGWTGGETEAFF. The CDR3 region has the DNA TGTGCCAGCAGTGAGGGGTGGACAGGGGGTGAGACTGAAGCTTTCTTT.

V is TRBV6-2 or TRBV6-3 and J is TRBJ1-1; D is uncertain. Trimming removed 0 bases at V and 3 bases at J, with 11 bases between. There are 15 residues in the CDR3. Per germline, CDR1 MNHEY and CDR2 SVGEGT. The CDR3 is CASSYSTGEDTEAFF. CDR3 bases: TGTGCCAGCAGTTACTCGACCGGGGAGGACACTGAAGCTTTCTTT.

The rearrangement joins TRBV4-2 to TRBJ2-3; TRBD2 aligns across 7 bases. The length of the CDR3 is 15 residues. Unmatched junction bases numbered 6, after V lost 4 bases and J lost 2 bases. CDR1 is LGHNA, CDR2 YNFKEQ, per germline. CDR3 protein: CASSLEGRATDTQYF. The CDR3 DNA reads as TGTGCCAGCAGCCTGGAGGGGAGGGCCACAGATACGCAGTATTTT.

This clone was observed once. The chain is built from TRBV27 and TRBJ2-1, with a weak D call TRBD2 (5 bases). Germline lookup yields CDR1 MNHEY and CDR2 SMNVEV (reference sequence). V lost 1 base and J 9 bases, leaving 13 bases between the germline ends. The CDR3 sequence is 14 residues long. DNA for the CDR3: TGTGCCAGCAGTTTATTCCGTGCCGCGGGTGAGCAGTTCTTC. Protein: CASSLFRAAGEQFF.

V is TRBV21-1 and J is TRBJ1-2; the table's TRBD1 call for D was not verified on the DNA. TRBV21-1 is an annotated pseudogene. The CDR3 has 16 amino acids. In nucleotides, the CDR3 is TGTGCCAGCAGCATCCCCCGAGACAGGGGAAACTATGGCTACACCTTC. Protein sequence: CASSIPRDRGNYGYTF.

For this clone: This likely comes from a read error, as the CDR3 has no conserved phenylalanine or tryptophan at its end. No DNA is shown, since the ends of the CDR3 on it are uncertain; the CDR3 is the one TCRdb lists. This chain uses TRBV6-5 with TRBJ2-7; TRBD2 is taken as the D call from the table, unchecked against the DNA. Germline CDR1 MNHEY, CDR2 SVGAGI. Both ends counted, the CDR3 spans 12 residues. The CDR3 region is CASGTSGRPPVL.

This clone was counted between two and nine times. The rearrangement joins TRBV18 to TRBJ2-7, with TRBD1 as a possible D gene (5 bases). Germline V CDR1 and CDR2: KGHSH, LQKENI. This CDR3 contains 12 residues. V lost 1 base and J lost 7, with 8 bases in between. CDR3: CASSPRHREQYF. Here the CDR3 DNA reads TGTGCCAGCTCACCACGGCACAGGGAGCAGTACTTC.

CDR3 sequence: CASSLPFRLAGVGNEQFF. As DNA, the CDR3 is TGTGCCAGCAGCTTACCGTTCCGACTAGCGGGAGTTGGCAATGAGCAGTTCTTC. This sequence joins TRBV7-9 and TRBJ2-1; 12 nucleotides line up with TRBD2. The V and J ends lost 2 bases and 6 bases, in that order; junction bases with no gene match: 11. The CDR3 has 18 residues. Germline CDR1 is SEHNR and CDR2 is FQNEAQ (reference sequence).

This clone was picked up one time. The gene calls are TRBV19 and TRBJ1-2; D is possibly TRBD1 (5 bases). This CDR3 comprises 15 residues. V lost 1 base and J 4 bases, leaving 13 bases between the germline ends. Germline V gene sequence: CDR1 LNHDA, CDR2 SQIVND (reference sequence). CDR3 in amino acids: CASSIGGGASYGYTF. In nucleotides, the CDR3 is TGTGCCAGTAGTATAGGGGGAGGGGCGTCCTATGGCTACACCTTC. Drawing the rest from reference TRBV19 and TRBJ1-2, the complete variable domain is DGGITQSPKYLFRKEGQNVTLSCEQNLNHDAMYWYRQDPGQGLRLIYYSQIVNDFQKGDIAEGYSVSREKKESFPLTVTSAQKNPTAFYLCASSIGGGASYGYTFGSGTRLTVV.

This rearrangement joins TRBV6-2 or TRBV6-3 to TRBJ1-2; a possible D gene is TRBD1 (6 bases). Per the germline V gene, CDR1 is MNHEY and CDR2 is SVGEGT. Trimming took off 5 bases at V and 2 bases at J, with 15 bases between the two ends. This CDR3 region has 15 residues. CDR3 amino acids: CASSTTGGVNYGYTF. CDR3 sequence (DNA): TGTGCCAGCAGTACGACGGGGGGCGTCAACTATGGCTACACCTTC.